This T cell receptor beta chain appears in the sequencing data of a study of T cells in Graves' hyperthyroidism and ophthalmopathy. The germline V gene encodes CDR1 KGHSH and CDR2 LQKENI. V shed 5 bases and J 6 bases; nucleotides not matched to a gene: 11. This CDR3 has 15 amino acids. Clinical symptoms, serum thyroxine, TRAb, thyroid ultrasound and orbital computed tomography established diagnosis. The study's findings and limits: Ophthalmopathy and stable hyperthyroidism were separated by a 13 V-J model.

It was RNA transcripts that yielded the amplified TCR beta CDR3 regions. RT-PCR in the first round (using the HTBI primer set) targeted the TCR CDR3. TCRdb re-analysed the multiplex PCR reads in MiXCR, keeping a single row per CDR3 protein. The sample yields roughly 500,000 distinct CDR3 sequences, 35% to 50% seen once. A few counts support this clonotype. Antigen: not known. Sequenced input: peripheral blood or thyroid tissue (not recorded which). This receptor was identified in an adult woman with Graves' disease, either hyperthyroidism or ophthalmopathy (not recorded which). V is TRBV18 and J is TRBJ2-5; TRBD1 matches 8 bases. The CDR3 DNA reads TGTGCCAGCTCAGAAGGCACAACAGGGGGGAAGACCCAGTACTTC. Translated, it gives CASSEGTTGGKTQYF.